A single T cell receptor (beta chain) is shown here with its context. Assay used: immunoSEQ multiplex PCR; TCRdb lists only in-frame clones, some missing. The sample lists fewer than 200,000 clones; over 70% were seen once. Cohorts were assigned according to the clinical history that participants reported. The data belong to a study of blood T cell repertoires in COVID-19. Looking at the study overall: Samples representing acute and convalescent COVID-19 were sourced from the United States, Italy and Spain.

Germline V gene lookup returns CDR1 SGHNT and CDR2 YYREEE (reference sequence). Trimming at V came to 3 bases and at J to 3 bases, leaving 5 bases not matched to a gene. The CDR3 is 16 residues long. V gene TRBV5-4 combines with J gene TRBJ2-2; TRBD1 matches 10 bases. This TCR was recovered from a woman in her fifties or sixties in a cohort exposed to, infected with or recovered from COVID-19 (not recorded which). The sample comprised PBMCs or T cells enriched from blood (not recorded which). The CDR3 spells CASSSLGTGDTGELFF. The CDR3 nucleotides are TGTGCCAGCAGCTCCCTCGGGACAGGGGACACCGGGGAGCTGTTTTTT.